This T cell receptor (beta chain) is from a study of cytomegalovirus exposure and HLA in healthy donors (dated 2017 in TCRdb). Background on the whole study: In an earlier analysis of some 610 of the donors, 250 to 350 Gb of sequence data and some 100 million unique TCR beta sequences from 150 million to 200 million T cells were reported. An early release that covered more than 550 HLA-typed donors contained approximately 290 gigabases of sequencing data and 75 million to 100 million unique TCR sequences. The genetic ancestry cluster associated with self-reported Caucasian donors included around 76% of the approximately 410 genotyped donors. The study was designed to test whether signatures of past pathogen exposure could be identified by cataloging public T cell receptors. The study profiled the T cell repertoires of more than 500 subjects by immunosequencing and related them to cytomegalovirus serostatus. Besides the first cohort of approximately 710 subjects, a separate validation cohort made up of 90 to 150 different subjects was used. The study combined high-throughput TCR immunosequencing, statistical association of individual TCRs with disease status, and machine learning to predict cytomegalovirus infection status. A later analysis re-examined previously published TCR beta repertoires from around 670 donors and added high-resolution HLA genotyping to investigate patterns of TCR occurrence. Rather than drawing on any new phenotypic data, the later analysis identified candidate immune exposures from TCR beta sequences and the way those sequences occurred across donors. An earlier analysis of 587 of the donors applied high-throughput TCR beta sequencing to assess whether each TCR beta V gene segment acted as functional or pseudogenic. Donor age, sex, ethnicity and CMV serostatus were compiled together with the repertoire data. Genome-wide SNP genotypes for about 55% of the roughly 670 donors were used in a later genetic analysis, which treated that subset as a discovery cohort. Every repertoire in the discovery cohort had been generated on one and the same sequencing platform. HLA typing covered class I and class II loci at four-digit resolution. Typing coverage differed by locus: A, B, C, DRB1 and DQB1 were typed in roughly 620-630 donors, DQA1 in about 560, DPA1 in 600 to 610, and DPB1 in 472. Roughly 5 DR-DQ haplotypes were handled as single units for association and clustering, since linkage in the cohort was strong. Across roughly 420 genotyped donors of the cohort, an average of approximately 240,000 unique TCR beta nucleotide sequences per donor were sequenced, and approximately 19% of those sequences were non-productive.

Receptors were amplified or captured by the immunoSEQ multiplex PCR assay. For the multiplex PCR, a mixture combining 60 forward primers for TCR Vbeta segments and 13 reverse primers for TCR Jbeta segments was used. A multiplex PCR assay on genomic DNA amplified the CDR3 region of rearranged TCR beta genes. The Illumina HiSeq System was used to sequence the amplified TCR beta libraries as 87-base-pair reads. In the paper's pipeline: In a later analysis, tens of millions of unique TCR beta chains were counted across the approximately 620 repertoires, and roughly 10 million of these chains were shared by at least two donors. A nearest-neighbor algorithm error-corrected the raw reads and collapsed the reads into unique sequences, merging closely related sequences to remove PCR and sequencing errors. V, D and J gene segments were assigned by aligning CDR3 sequences to IMGT reference sequences. For a sequence to be retained, a match of at least six nucleotides to both a V gene segment and a J gene segment was required. A rearrangement was called productive if the CDR3 had no stop codons and remained in frame with V and J, and every other rearrangement was called non-productive. CDR3 was defined by IMGT convention, running from the second conserved V-encoded cysteine to the conserved J-encoded phenylalanine. The earlier analysis of about 610 of the donors excluded sequences that lacked an unambiguous match to a single V gene segment. In an earlier analysis of 587 of the donors, V segments were called functional above 56.7% productive rearrangements and were called segregating when the between-donor standard deviation exceeded 5%. A statistical classification framework was built for diagnosing cytomegalovirus status from the catalog of TCR beta chain sequences. V and J gene assignment, in a later analysis, came from comparing TCR nucleotide sequences with IMGT/GENE-DB human TR gene sequences. The TCRdist pipeline was used in a later analysis to assign CDR3 sequences and most-parsimonious VDJ recombination scenarios. In a later analysis, every TCR beta chain was defined by the combination of its CDR3 amino acid sequence and its V-gene family, and reads without a unique V-gene family were dropped. To address suspected cross-contamination and a sequencing artifact, a later analysis removed some 620 highly shared, low-generation-probability nucleotide sequences. For each public chain, a later analysis derived a clonal expansion index from normalized ranks of inferred template counts within each repertoire. A later analysis computed generation probabilities with a VDJ recombination model fitted to out-of-frame rearrangements, and checked the results against IGoR. In a later analysis, hypergeometric tests were used to score TCR-TCR, TCR-HLA and TCR-CMV co-occurrence, with a repertoire-size bias correction applied to TCR pairs. False discovery rates were estimated in a later analysis by permuting HLA or CMV assignments 20 times. In a later analysis, co-occurring TCRs were grouped using DBSCAN, with TCRdist sequence similarity added in when clustering inside HLA-allele-positive subsets. For co-occurrence clustering, repertoires with fewer than 30,000 or more than 120,000 public chains were excluded, along with roughly five repertoires with anomalous nucleotide sharing. TCRdb limited this immuneACCESS table to in-frame rearrangements with V and J called. A share of clones is missing; checked studies link under half to unresolved V genes, and the rest is unexplained. Clone size and the V and J calls come from that table; the DNA yielded D and trimming. The data table for this sample lists some 120,000 clones. Of the sample, 2.5% to 3% is held by the ten largest clones.

The full study reports these points: A further reported finding was that TCR beta sequences accurately predicted the HLA-A and HLA-B alleles for most subjects in the first cohort. In a later analysis, HLA-associated TCR beta chains were found to be more clonally expanded and to have lower generation probabilities than equally common non-associated chains. Broadly in line with IMGT annotations, most TCR beta V segments showed up in productive rearrangements about 90% or about 30% of the time in an earlier analysis of some 590 of the donors. V-gene and J-gene trimming of TCR beta chains was associated with a missense DCLRE1C variant in a later genetic analysis, and the association was replicated in an independent cohort. Assigning TCR associations to individual alleles was difficult when HLA alleles, especially DR and DQ, strongly co-occurred. The sequencing pipeline was judged likely to have produced a cluster of highly shared sequence variants as a technical artifact. The classifier was reported to diagnose cytomegalovirus status with high specificity and sensitivity in both the original and validation cohorts. In vitro tests confirmed that a few of the cytomegalovirus-associated TCR beta chains recognize cytomegalovirus antigens. Several of the top co-occurrence clusters appeared to be linked to parvovirus B19, influenza, CMV and Epstein-Barr virus, according to a later analysis. A later genetic analysis reported fewer N-insertions in productive TCRs among donors in an Asian-associated ancestry cluster than the roughly 670-donor mean. At a false discovery rate of 0.05, a later analysis linked fewer than 20,000 TCR beta sequences to specific HLA alleles. In a later analysis, the rate of TCR association differed among HLA loci, with DRB1 alleles having the most associated TCRs and HLA-C alleles having the fewest. HLA typing was unavailable for some donors at each locus, so association tests used only the typed subset. Sequencing depth was assumed to be roughly uniform across donors in the presence/absence analyses, though that assumption may not hold. Most TCR sequences were seen in very few donors, while some public TCRs were found in many individuals. Linkage disequilibrium might explain the correlated functional status among segregating V segments, but an unknown experimental factor could not be ruled out. CMV serostatus was the only immune exposure information available for the cohort. The earlier analysis of approximately 590 of the donors excluded seventeen rarely observed V segments, including chromosome 9 orphons, because counts were too low. A later analysis found that most CMV-associated TCR beta chains appeared HLA-restricted, with HLA associations seemingly driven largely by CMV exposure. The study listed approximately 160 TCR beta chains as associated with cytomegalovirus. The cohort was sequenced for TCR beta chains only, and without alpha or paired-chain data the features that could be detected were limited. It was suggested by the authors that the approach could potentially be generalized to other disease states and immunological phenotypes. The 87-base-pair reads could not distinguish some IMGT-functional V segments, including TRBV6-2 and TRBV6-3, so those segments were excluded.

About this clone itself: Which antigen it targets is not known.

Sequences LGHNA (CDR1) and YNFKEQ (CDR2) are obtained from the germline V gene. Inclusive of the bounding cysteine and phenylalanine, the CDR3 is 15 residues long. The DNA shown is the 45-base CDR3, in frame from base 1. Trimming removed 1 base from V and 3 bases from J, leaving 13 bases between the germline ends. The cohort comprised fewer than 700 healthy bone marrow donors. At the time of sampling, all cohort members were nominally healthy, though unrecorded immune exposures were likely present. The donor was CMV seronegative and was included in the group of approximately 350 seronegative cohort members. Every donor gave a peripheral blood sample, and the peripheral blood mononuclear cells from that sample were used for TCR beta sequencing. Genomic DNA extraction from the blood cell samples was performed with the Qiagen DNeasy Blood Extraction Kit.

The sequence joins TRBV4-2 to TRBJ2-7; tentative D gene TRBD2, with 5 bases matching. This TCR was sampled from a man younger than 40 in good health and CMV-seronegative. Sequencing was carried out using PBMCs. This receptor carries the CDR3 CASSQGRARSYEQYF. Read as DNA, the sequence is TGTGCCAGCAGCCAAGGGCGGGCTAGAAGCTACGAGCAGTACTTC.